The sample holds a few counts of the clone carrying this TCR beta chain. The sample belongs to a study of T cells in Graves' hyperthyroidism and ophthalmopathy. V lost 8 bases, J lost 0 bases, and 20 bases lay in between. CDR3 length: 18 residues. Germline V gene lookup returns CDR1 MDHEN and CDR2 SYDVKM. The CDR3 regions of TCR beta were amplified from RNA transcripts. In the first-round RT-PCR of the TCR CDR3, the HTBI primer set was used. A single record per CDR3 protein comes from TCRdb applying MiXCR to the multiplex PCR reads. Among approximately 430,000 distinct CDR3 sequences listed, 15% to 17% were seen once.

Specimen: blood. The clonotype comes from a woman aged 18-30 years with Graves' hyperthyroidism. J is TRBJ2-6 and V is TRBV28, with D perhaps matching TRBD1 (6 bases). CDR3: CASGAWQGTTSGANVLTF. The CDR3 DNA is TGTGCCAGCGGCGCCTGGCAGGGGACGACCTCTGGGGCCAACGTCCTGACTTTC.